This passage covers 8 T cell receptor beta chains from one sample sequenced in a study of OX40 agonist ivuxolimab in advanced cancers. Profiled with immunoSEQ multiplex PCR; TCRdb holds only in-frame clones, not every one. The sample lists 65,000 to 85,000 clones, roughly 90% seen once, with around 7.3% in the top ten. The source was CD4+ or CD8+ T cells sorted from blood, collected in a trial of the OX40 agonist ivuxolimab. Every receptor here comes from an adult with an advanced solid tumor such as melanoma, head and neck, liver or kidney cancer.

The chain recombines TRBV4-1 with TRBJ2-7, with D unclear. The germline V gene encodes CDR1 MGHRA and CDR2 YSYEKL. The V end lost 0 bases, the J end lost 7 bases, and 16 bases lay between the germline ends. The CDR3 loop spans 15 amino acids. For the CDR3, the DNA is TGCGCCAGCAGCCAAGATCGCCAGGTGGTGGGAGAGCAGTACTTC. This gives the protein CASSQDRQVVGEQYF.

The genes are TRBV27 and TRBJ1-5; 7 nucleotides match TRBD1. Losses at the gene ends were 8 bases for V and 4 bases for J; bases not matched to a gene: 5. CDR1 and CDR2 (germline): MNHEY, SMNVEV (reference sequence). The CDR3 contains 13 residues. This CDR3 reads CASGAGGNQPQHF. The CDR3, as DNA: TGTGCCAGCGGGGCAGGGGGAAATCAGCCCCAGCATTTT.

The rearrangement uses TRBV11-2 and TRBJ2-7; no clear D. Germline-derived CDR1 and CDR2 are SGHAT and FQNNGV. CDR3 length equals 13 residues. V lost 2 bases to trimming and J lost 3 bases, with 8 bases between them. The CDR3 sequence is CASSLRLDYEQYF. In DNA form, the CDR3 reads TGTGCCAGCAGCTTAAGGCTCGACTACGAGCAGTACTTC.

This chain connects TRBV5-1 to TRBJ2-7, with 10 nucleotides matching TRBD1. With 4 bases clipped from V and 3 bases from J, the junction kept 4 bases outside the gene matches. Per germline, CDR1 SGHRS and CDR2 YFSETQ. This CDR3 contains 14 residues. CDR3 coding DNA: TGCGCCAGCAGCATAGGGGACAGGGGCTACGAGCAGTACTTC. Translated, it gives CASSIGDRGYEQYF.

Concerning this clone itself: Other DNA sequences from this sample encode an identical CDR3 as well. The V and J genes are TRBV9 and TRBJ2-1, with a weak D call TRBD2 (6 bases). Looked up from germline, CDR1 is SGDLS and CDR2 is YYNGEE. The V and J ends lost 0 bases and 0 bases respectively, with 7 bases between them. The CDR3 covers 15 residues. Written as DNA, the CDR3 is TGTGCCAGCAGCGTAGCCGGGGGCTCCTACAATGAGCAGTTCTTC. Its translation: CASSVAGGSYNEQFF.

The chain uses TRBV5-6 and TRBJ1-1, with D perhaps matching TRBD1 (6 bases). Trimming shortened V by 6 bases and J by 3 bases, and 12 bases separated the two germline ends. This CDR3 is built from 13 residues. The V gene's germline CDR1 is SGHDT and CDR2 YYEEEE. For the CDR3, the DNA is TGTGCCAGCAACCCGACAGGTTACACTGAAGCTTTCTTT. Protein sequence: CASNPTGYTEAFF.

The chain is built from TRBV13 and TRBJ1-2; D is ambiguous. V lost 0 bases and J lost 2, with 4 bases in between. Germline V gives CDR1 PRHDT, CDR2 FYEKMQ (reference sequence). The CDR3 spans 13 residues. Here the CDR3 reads CASSLGTNYGYTF. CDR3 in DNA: TGTGCCAGCAGCTTAGGCACCAACTATGGCTACACCTTC.

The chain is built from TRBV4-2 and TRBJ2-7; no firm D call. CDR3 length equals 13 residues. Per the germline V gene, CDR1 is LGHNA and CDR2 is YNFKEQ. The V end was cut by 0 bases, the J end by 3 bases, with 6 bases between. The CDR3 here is CASSQDSIYEQYF. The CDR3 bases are TGTGCCAGCAGCCAAGATTCGATCTACGAGCAGTACTTC.